A selection of T cell receptor beta chains follows, all from one sample in a study of CD8 T cells in ankylosing spondylitis. MiXCR, run by TCRdb on the 5' RACE reads, gives a single entry per CDR3 protein. Of under 250,000 distinct CDR3 sequences in the sample, 32% were seen once. Input material: blood, either unsorted or a sorted T cell fraction (not recorded which). Receptors were obtained from a male donor with ankylosing spondylitis or in good health (not recorded which). CDR3s include the opening cysteine and the closing phenylalanine or tryptophan. A D gene is named only where the DNA matches it firmly. The size entry is marked missing in some rows and otherwise reads once, few, many or a size class.

j_call clone_size d_call v_call cdr3_nt cdr3_aa
TRBJ1-1 once NA TRBV28 TGTGCCAGCAGTTGGGTTCGGGGTAACACTGAAGCTTTCTTT CASSWVRGNTEAFF
TRBJ1-2 few TRBD1 TRBV7-2 TGTGCCAGCAGCCGGGCAGGGGGCTATGGCTACACCTTC CASSRAGGYGYTF
TRBJ2-7 NA NA TRBV5-1 TGCGCCAGCAGCTTGGATATGACAGGATCAGACTACGAGCAGTACTTC CASSLDMTGSDYEQYF
TRBJ2-1 NA TRBD2 TRBV6-1 TGTGCCAGCAGTCAAGAACTAGCGGGGGGGCCTTTTATTGAGCAGTTCTTC CASSQELAGGPFIEQFF
TRBJ2-5 few NA TRBV9 TGTGCCAGCAGCGTAGTTCTCAGGGGGGCCCAGTACTTC CASSVVLRGAQYF
TRBJ1-2 NA NA TRBV20-1 TGCAGTGCTAGACCCAGAGTGGAGGGCTACACCTTC CSARPRVEGYTF
TRBJ1-1 NA TRBD1 TRBV12-3/TRBV12-4 TGTGCCAGCAGTATAAGGGGGCCGAACACTGAAGCTTTCTTT CASSIRGPNTEAFF
TRBJ2-1 many NA TRBV4-2 TGTGCCAGCAGCCAAGATACGGGGAGCCACAATGAGCAGTTCTTC CASSQDTGSHNEQFF
TRBJ1-1 NA NA TRBV7-8 TGTGCCAGCAGCTTAAACAGCGTCAACACTGAAGCTTTCTTT CASSLNSVNTEAFF
TRBJ1-2 NA NA TRBV18 TGTGCCAGCTCACAGGACCGCTATGGCTACACCTTC CASSQDRYGYTF
TRBJ1-1 NA NA TRBV20-1 TGCAGTGCTAGAGATCACCAGGGGCGGTTTCGTAAAGCTTTCTTT CSARDHQGRFRKAFF
TRBJ2-7 NA NA TRBV20-1 TGCAGTGCTAGAGTTCAATACGAGCAGTACTTC CSARVQYEQYF
TRBJ1-2 NA NA TRBV6-1 TGTGCCAGCAGTGAAAGACAAAGAGATGGCTACACCTTC CASSERQRDGYTF
TRBJ2-7 few NA TRBV7-6 TGTGCCAGCAGCTTCGGGGAAGGAACCTACGAGCAGTACTTC CASSFGEGTYEQYF
TRBJ2-3 NA NA TRBV7-2 TGTGCCAGCAGCTTCCGACAGGATAATACGCAGTATTTT CASSFRQDNTQYF
TRBJ2-4 few NA TRBV20-1 TGCAGTGCTGGGCGGGACAGTGCGAGGGCCAAAAACATTCAGTACTTC CSAGRDSARAKNIQYF
TRBJ2-2 once TRBD2 TRBV5-1 TGCGCCAGCAGACGGGGGGACGACACCGGGGAGCTGTTTTTT CASRRGDDTGELFF
TRBJ2-5 few NA TRBV20-1 TGCAGTGCAATTAAGAGGGAGACCCAGTACTTC CSAIKRETQYF
TRBJ1-2 NA NA TRBV27 TGTGCCAGCAGTTTCGGGGTTAACTATGGCTACACCTTC CASSFGVNYGYTF
TRBJ2-7 NA NA TRBV7-9 TGTGCCAGCAGCTTCCGGCGGACCCCCTACGAGCAGTACTTC CASSFRRTPYEQYF
TRBJ2-5 few TRBD1 TRBV20-1 TGCAGTGCTGGGACAGGGGGAACGGAGACCCAGTACTTC CSAGTGGTETQYF
TRBJ2-7 NA NA TRBV11-3 TGTGCCAGCAGCTTAGACGCGAGCTCCTACGAGCAGTACTTC CASSLDASSYEQYF
TRBJ2-5 NA TRBD2 TRBV20-1 TGCAGTGCCCTTAGACTAGCGCGTTACTTC CSALRLARYF
TRBJ2-4 few NA TRBV20-1 TGCAGTGCTAGATCACCGGGTCAGGGGGCCAAAAACATTCAGTACTTC CSARSPGQGAKNIQYF
TRBJ2-1 NA NA TRBV7-9 TGTGCCAGCAGCCAAGGACAGCCTCGGGGATTCTTC CASSQGQPRGFF
TRBJ2-2 NA NA TRBV5-4 TGTGCCAGCAGCTTGTGGCAGGCGAACACCGGGGAGCTGTTTTTT CASSLWQANTGELFF
TRBJ2-5 NA TRBD2 TRBV20-1 TGCAGTGCTGGGGGCGGACTAGCCAAAACCCTAATAGAGACCCAGTACTTC CSAGGGLAKTLIETQYF
TRBJ2-5 NA TRBD2 TRBV5-6 TGTGCCAGCAGCTTAACGGGGGGGCCGTGGGGAGAGACCCAGTACTTC CASSLTGGPWGETQYF
TRBJ2-5 few NA TRBV11-2 TGTGCCAGTTCTTTGGGGGTTCGAGAGACCCAGTACTTC CASSLGVRETQYF
TRBJ2-7 few NA TRBV12-3/TRBV12-4 TGTGCCAGCAGTCTCGGGGTTAATCGTTACGAGCAGTACTTC CASSLGVNRYEQYF
TRBJ2-3 NA TRBD2 TRBV7-8 TGTGCCAGCAGCCCCCGAGCGGGGGGTGTGAATACGCAGTATTTT CASSPRAGGVNTQYF
TRBJ2-5 few NA TRBV6-5 TGTGCCAGCAGTTACAGCGGAAAAGAGACCCAGTACTTC CASSYSGKETQYF
TRBJ2-2 NA NA TRBV6-1 TGTGCCAGCACCCACGGTCTCACCGGGGAGCTGTTTTTT CASTHGLTGELFF
TRBJ2-3 NA NA TRBV15 TGTGCCACCAGCAGAGATCCAAAGCGGAAAGGCACAGATACGCAGTATTTT CATSRDPKRKGTDTQYF
TRBJ2-7 few NA TRBV9 TGTGCCAGCAGCGTATTCGGAGGAGGCGAGCAGTACTTC CASSVFGGGEQYF
TRBJ1-4 NA NA TRBV6-6 TGTGCCAGCAGTACGATAACAGGGGAAAAACTGTTTTTT CASSTITGEKLFF
TRBJ2-1 NA TRBD2 TRBV4-1 TGCGCCAGCAGCCAACTTGGGTTGGCTAGCGGCAATGAGCAGTTCTTC CASSQLGLASGNEQFF
TRBJ1-3 NA NA TRBV28 TGTGCCAGCAGTTTTGCCCACTCCTCCTCTGGAAACACCATATATTTT CASSFAHSSSGNTIYF
TRBJ2-5 few NA TRBV11-1 TGTGCCAGCAGCCCTGTGGGCTGGGAGCAAGAGACCCAGTACTTC CASSPVGWEQETQYF
TRBJ2-3 NA TRBD2 TRBV7-6 TGTGCCAGCAGCCTGGGGACTAGCTCTACTCTCACAGATACGCAGTATTTT CASSLGTSSTLTDTQYF
TRBJ2-7 NA TRBD1 TRBV20-1 TGCAGTGCTAGAGCTGGGACAGGGGCCGAGCAGTACTTC CSARAGTGAEQYF
TRBJ2-5 NA TRBD2 TRBV29-1 TGCAGCGTTGACGTAGCGGGGGGTGAAGAGACCCAGTACTTC CSVDVAGGEETQYF
TRBJ1-2 few TRBD1 TRBV20-1 TGCAGTGCACGACAGGGCCTTAACTATGGCTACACCTTC CSARQGLNYGYTF
TRBJ2-7 NA NA TRBV27 TGTGCCAGCAGTTTTGATCGGGAGGGTGGACAGGGAAGCTCCTACGAGCAGTACTTC CASSFDREGGQGSSYEQYF
TRBJ1-1 few NA TRBV5-5 TGTGCCAGCAGCCGGGGATATGAAGCTTTCTTT CASSRGYEAFF
TRBJ2-3 few NA TRBV20-1 TGCAGTGCTAGAACCCTACTACAGGGAGGTACGCAGTATTTT CSARTLLQGGTQYF
TRBJ2-3 NA TRBD2 TRBV13 TGTGCCAGCAGCTTCCTACCTACTAGCGGGGGCACAGATACGCAGTATTTT CASSFLPTSGGTDTQYF
TRBJ2-7 few NA TRBV20-1 TGCAGTGCTAGCCCCACCGGGACTTCATCCTACGAGCAGTACTTC CSASPTGTSSYEQYF
TRBJ1-2 NA NA TRBV29-1 TGCAGCGTTGAAGATTTCGGAACAAATGGCTACACCTTC CSVEDFGTNGYTF
TRBJ2-7 NA NA TRBV11-2 TGTGCCAGCAGGTCTGGGAGCGAGCAGTACTTC CASRSGSEQYF
TRBJ2-2 few NA TRBV29-1 TGCAGCGGCCAGACAGGGAACACCGGGGAGCTGTTTTTT CSGQTGNTGELFF
TRBJ2-1 NA NA TRBV12-3/TRBV12-4 TGTGCCAGTCGGGGCGTAGGAAATGAGCAGTTCTTC CASRGVGNEQFF
TRBJ1-1 NA TRBD1 TRBV20-1 TGCAGTCCTACCCCGGGACAGGGGGAATGGGAAGAAGCTTTCTTT CSPTPGQGEWEEAFF
TRBJ2-7 few NA TRBV5-1 TGCGCCAGCAGCTTGTCGCAGGGCTACGAGCAGTACTTC CASSLSQGYEQYF
TRBJ1-1 NA NA TRBV20-1 TGCAGTGCCAGGGAGGTTTTGAACACTGAAGCTTTCTTT CSAREVLNTEAFF
TRBJ2-7 NA NA TRBV10-2 TGCGCCAGCAGTGTACAGGGATACGAGCAGTACTTC CASSVQGYEQYF
TRBJ1-6 NA TRBD1 TRBV7-9 TGTGCCAGCAGCCCTCGGGACAGAAATAATTCACCCCTCCACTTT CASSPRDRNNSPLHF